This T cell receptor beta chain was documented in a study of blood T cell repertoires in COVID-19. The Seattle patients joined while their infection was active and were tracked longitudinally afterward. TCRdb keeps only in-frame clones here, not all; method: immunoSEQ multiplex PCR. The sample contains 130,000 or so clones, about nine tenths of which appear only once. Germline lookup yields CDR1 MNHNY and CDR2 SVGAGI (reference sequence). V was shortened by 0 bases and J by 0 bases, with 6 bases between the two germline ends. This CDR3 has 14 amino acids. This clone was detected only a few times. The chain employs TRBV6-6 and TRBJ2-7, with TRBD2 as a possible D gene (5 bases). Sequenced material: peripheral blood. The receptor's source is a human donor with COVID-19, enrolled during active disease. The donor label of this sample is uncertain. The CDR3, as DNA: TGTGCCAGCAGTTACTCGAGGGACTCCTACGAGCAGTACTTC. Its translation is CASSYSRDSYEQYF.